The 20 T cell receptor beta chains below all came from one sample that was sequenced in a study of response to subunit inactivated influenza vaccine. Using its own MiXCR run on the RT-PCR reads, TCRdb lists one record per CDR3 protein. This sample yields 750,000 to 850,000 distinct CDR3 sequences, of which 18% are seen a single time; about 11% belongs to the top ten. The specimen comprised PBMCs from blood, sampled about 5 days after vaccination. Receptors originate from a man in his fifties who received an inactivated influenza vaccine.

This clonotype was picked up a small number of times. The chain joins TRBV28 to TRBJ2-7; D is uncertain. Per the germline V gene, CDR1 is MDHEN and CDR2 is SYDVKM. V was trimmed by 2 bases and J by 1 base, leaving 6 bases between them. There are 13 residues in the CDR3. The CDR3 sequence is CASSLPFSYEQYF. The CDR3 DNA sequence: TGTGCCAGCAGTTTACCATTTTCCTACGAGCAGTACTTC.

This clonotype was detected many times. This rearrangement joins TRBV4-2 to TRBJ2-7, with 9 positions matching TRBD2. V shed 2 bases and J 4 bases; nucleotides not matched to a gene: 12. The CDR3 is made up of 17 amino acids. CDR1 and CDR2 from the germline V gene are LGHNA and YNFKEQ. The CDR3 loop is CASSQSSSGGHEYEQYF. CDR3 DNA: TGTGCCAGCAGCCAAAGCTCGAGCGGGGGGCACGAGTACGAGCAGTACTTC.

This sequence joins TRBV2 and TRBJ1-1; possibly TRBD1 for D (5 bases). Germline V gives CDR1 SNHLY, CDR2 FYNNEI. This CDR3 spans 14 amino acids. Trimming took 6 bases from V and 2 from J, leaving 13 bases between them. CDR3 residues: CASSWGGGNTEAFF. The CDR3 nucleotides are TGTGCCAGCAGCTGGGGGGGAGGAAACACTGAAGCTTTCTTT.

The J gene is TRBJ2-2, the V gene TRBV24-1; 10 nucleotides line up with TRBD1. CDR1 is KGHDR, CDR2 SFDVKD, per germline. V lost 5 bases and J lost 4; bases outside the gene matches: 6. The CDR3 loop spans 16 amino acids. The CDR3 sequence is CATSVTGTGATGELFF. The CDR3 nucleotides read TGTGCCACCAGTGTCACCGGGACAGGGGCCACCGGGGAGCTGTTTTTT.

The J gene is TRBJ2-7, the V gene TRBV6-1, with D possibly being TRBD1 (6 bases). Between the trimmed V and J ends, which lost 6 bases and 0 bases, there was a span of 15 bases. The CDR3 has 15 amino acids. The V gene's germline CDR1 is MNHNS and CDR2 SASEGT. In nucleotides, the CDR3 is TGTGCCAGCAGCTGGGGAACAGGGACCTCCTACGAGCAGTACTTC. Amino acid sequence: CASSWGTGTSYEQYF.

This clonotype was observed a few times. V gene TRBV20-1 combines with J gene TRBJ1-1; a weak D match, TRBD1 (6 bases). Germline lookup yields CDR1 DFQATT and CDR2 SNEGSKA (reference sequence). This CDR3 is 14 amino acids long. The V end lost 3 bases, the J end lost 1 base, and 12 bases lay between the germline ends. The DNA of the CDR3 is TGCAGTGCTAGGGAACAGGGAGAGAACACTGAAGCTTTCTTT. Protein: CSAREQGENTEAFF.

This clonotype was observed once. This CDR3 reads CASSVGGTGRTDTQYF. The CDR3 nucleotides are TGTGCCAGCAGCGTCGGTGGGACAGGGAGGACAGATACGCAGTATTTT. The J gene is TRBJ2-3, the V gene TRBV9, with 9 bases lining up with TRBD1. CDR1 SGDLS and CDR2 YYNGEE come from the germline V gene. The CDR3 is 16 amino acids. J lost 3 bases, V lost 2 bases, and 7 bases had no gene match.

This clonotype has more than one count but fewer than ten. This rearrangement joins TRBV20-1 to TRBJ2-3; possibly TRBD1 or TRBD2 for D (6 bases each). Trimming stripped 3 bases from V and 6 bases from J, with 19 bases between. The length of the CDR3 is 15 residues. In germline, CDR1 is DFQATT, CDR2 SNEGSKA (reference sequence). The CDR3 DNA sequence: TGCAGTGCTAGTTTGGAGGGGGGTCGAGTTGATACGCAGTATTTT. Protein sequence: CSASLEGGRVDTQYF.

The chain carries TRBV29-1 and TRBJ2-3; TRBD2 matches at 11 bases. Germline V gives CDR1 SQVTM, CDR2 ANQGSEA. With 7 bases clipped from V and 0 bases from J, the junction kept 9 bases outside the gene matches. The CDR3 is 16 amino acids. This CDR3 is CSAGRRLAGSTDTQYF. In DNA, the CDR3 is TGCAGCGCAGGAAGAAGACTAGCGGGGAGCACAGATACGCAGTATTTT.

The table lists this clonotype with many counts. This sequence joins TRBV29-1 and TRBJ2-1, with D uncertain. CDR3 size: 12 residues. Trimming took 3 bases from V and 6 from J, leaving 9 bases between them. The germline V gene encodes CDR1 SQVTM and CDR2 ANQGSEA. This CDR3 reads CSVDRKTNEQFF. CDR3 coding DNA: TGCAGCGTTGATCGGAAGACCAATGAGCAGTTCTTC.

This chain uses TRBV10-3 with TRBJ1-5, with D possibly matching TRBD1 (5 bases). The germline V and J ends were trimmed by 4 bases and 4 bases, with 11 bases remaining between them. Germline values: CDR1 ENHRY, CDR2 SYGVKD. This CDR3 region has 14 residues. The CDR3 is CAISVTAGNQPQHF. In nucleotides, the CDR3 is TGTGCCATCAGTGTAACGGCAGGGAATCAGCCCCAGCATTTT.

This clonotype was detected only a few times. This chain links TRBV15 with TRBJ2-7; D call uncertain. The CDR3 extends over 15 amino acids. The germline V gene encodes CDR1 LNHNV and CDR2 YYDKDF (reference sequence). Trimming took off 5 bases at V and 6 bases at J, with 20 bases between the two ends. The DNA of the CDR3 is TGTGCCACCAGCCGCAGGTACTTAGATTCCGGCGAGCAGTACTTC. Its protein is CATSRRYLDSGEQYF.

There are many counts of this clonotype. The chain employs TRBV4-3 and TRBJ2-1; possibly TRBD2 for D (5 bases). The V and J ends lost 4 bases and 9 bases respectively, with 13 bases between them. The germline V gene has CDR1 LGHNA and CDR2 YSLEER. The CDR3 has 13 residues. The CDR3 loop reads CASSLYPGSEQFF. CDR3 in DNA: TGCGCCAGCAGCCTCTACCCTGGGAGTGAGCAGTTCTTC.

The chain carries TRBV7-9 and TRBJ1-1; TRBD1 agrees at 8 bases. The germline V gene has CDR1 SEHNR and CDR2 FQNEAQ (reference sequence). The CDR3 is made up of 16 amino acids. V was clipped by 5 bases and J by 2 bases; unmatched bases: 10. The CDR3 nucleotides are TGTGCCAGCAGCGACCGGACAGGGACTTTCAACACTGAAGCTTTCTTT. This codes for CASSDRTGTFNTEAFF.

The chain couples TRBV28 to TRBJ1-1; tentatively, D is TRBD1 (5 bases). The CDR3 sequence is 16 residues long. V was pared by 4 bases and J by 0 bases, with 15 bases between. Germline V gene data show CDR1 as MDHEN and CDR2 as SYDVKM. The DNA for the CDR3 is TGTGCCAGCAGTTACACGCAGGGTAGAGTGAACACTGAAGCTTTCTTT. Translating it yields CASSYTQGRVNTEAFF.

This rearrangement joins TRBV20-1 to TRBJ2-7, with D possibly called TRBD1 or TRBD2 (5 bases each). This CDR3 is 14 amino acids long. V was cut by 6 bases and J by 2 bases, with 17 bases left in between. From germline, CDR1 is DFQATT and CDR2 SNEGSKA (reference sequence). The CDR3 sequence is CSAYFPGRAYEQYF. CDR3 in DNA: TGCAGTGCCTACTTTCCGGGACGCGCCTACGAGCAGTACTTC.

This clonotype was picked up a small number of times. V is TRBV6-5 and J is TRBJ2-6; no definite D call. The germline V gene encodes CDR1 MNHEY and CDR2 SVGAGI. The CDR3 length is 19 residues. Between the trimmed V and J ends, which lost 0 bases and 0 bases, there was a span of 15 bases. The CDR3 DNA reads as TGTGCCAGCAGTTACTCGTTGGAAGAAGGACGCTCTGGGGCCAACGTCCTGACTTTC. Its protein product is CASSYSLEEGRSGANVLTF.

The V and J genes are TRBV12-3 or TRBV12-4 and TRBJ1-6; D gene ambiguous. This CDR3 region has 14 residues. Trimming removed 7 bases from V and 8 bases from J, with 15 bases in between. CDR3 DNA sequence: TGTGCCAGCAAACTCCCCGGGCTTTATTCACCCCTCCACTTT. Protein product: CASKLPGLYSPLHF.

This clonotype was counted a few times. The genes are TRBV7-8 and TRBJ2-1, with D perhaps TRBD1 (5 bases). The CDR3 extends over 18 amino acids. Germline V gene sequence: CDR1 SGHVS, CDR2 FQNEAQ. V shed 5 bases and J shed 1 base, with 21 bases lying between them. CDR3 sequence reads: CASSHPVGLDVSYNEQFF. CDR3 bases: TGTGCCAGCAGCCACCCCGTGGGGCTGGATGTTTCCTACAATGAGCAGTTCTTC.

About this clonotype: One junction end does not reproduce the germline sequence, and a read error may be involved. J is TRBJ2-5 and V is TRBV20-1, with 9 bases identical to TRBD2. CDR1 and CDR2 from the germline V gene are DFQATT and SNEGSKA (reference sequence). The CDR3 has 15 amino acids. DNA for the CDR3: TGCAGTGCTTCGAGGGCAGCGGGGGGTCAAGGGACCCAGTACTTC. Residues: CSASRAAGGQGTQYF.